These 26 T cell receptor beta chains share one sample of origin, sequenced in a study of blood T cell repertoires in COVID-19. Clones were sequenced by immunoSEQ multiplex PCR, and TCRdb holds only the in-frame ones, with some missing. This repertoire shows roughly 250,000 clones, approximately 85% found once; its top ten account for about 4.1%. The sequenced sample was PBMCs or T cells enriched from blood (not recorded which). The receptors come from a woman between 25 and 40 years old who had recovered from COVID-19.

The chain has TRBV3-1 (or the pseudogene TRBV3-2) and TRBJ2-7; perhaps TRBD2 as D (6 bases). The V end was cut by 6 bases, the J end by 2 bases, with 14 bases between. Per germline, CDR1 LGHDT and CDR2 YNNKEL (reference sequence). This CDR3 is built from 14 residues. The CDR3 region has the DNA TGTGCCAGCAGGGCCTCTAGCGAGGCCTACGAGCAGTACTTC. Its protein is CASRASSEAYEQYF.

This chain links TRBV6-5 with TRBJ1-1, with a tentative D call TRBD1 (5 bases). Per germline, CDR1 MNHEY and CDR2 SVGAGI. Trimming stripped 10 bases from V and 0 bases from J, with 15 bases between. The CDR3 extends over 14 amino acids. DNA of the CDR3: TGTGCCACAGAGAGACAGAACATGAACACTGAAGCTTTCTTT. Protein sequence: CATERQNMNTEAFF.

The V call is TRBV5-1, the J call TRBJ2-3, with D possibly being TRBD2 (5 bases). CDR1 SGHRS and CDR2 YFSETQ come from the germline V gene. Trimming removed 0 bases from V and 6 bases from J, with 14 bases in between. CDR3 length: 15 residues. CDR3 in DNA: TGCGCCAGCAGCTTGGCAAGAGCGGAGTGGGATACGCAGTATTTT. This codes for CASSLARAEWDTQYF.

The V gene is TRBV4-1, the J gene TRBJ1-5; unclear D gene. V was cut by 0 bases and J by 4 bases, with 13 bases left in between. Per the germline V gene, CDR1 is MGHRA and CDR2 is YSYEKL. The CDR3 totals 16 residues. In nucleotides, the CDR3 is TGCGCCAGCAGCCAAGACTCTCGCACAGTTAATCAGCCCCAGCATTTT. Translated, it gives CASSQDSRTVNQPQHF.

This clone was recorded only once. The rearrangement links TRBV12-3 or TRBV12-4 to TRBJ1-2, with D maybe TRBD1 (5 bases). This CDR3 has 12 residues. V was clipped by 2 bases and J by 6 bases, with 7 bases between them. CDR3 in amino acids: CASSLNRHGYTF. CDR3 coding DNA: TGTGCCAGCAGTTTAAACAGGCATGGCTACACCTTC.

The V and J genes are TRBV29-1 and TRBJ1-2; D gene unclear. Per the germline V gene, CDR1 is SQVTM and CDR2 is ANQGSEA. The ends were cut back, 4 bases at V and 0 bases at J, with 9 bases in the middle. The CDR3 contains 13 residues. The CDR3 loop is CSVGEETNYGYTF. CDR3 nucleotide sequence: TGCAGCGTTGGGGAGGAAACTAACTATGGCTACACCTTC.

This clone was counted between two and nine times. The V call is TRBV19, the J call TRBJ1-5; D is ambiguous. V was cut by 5 bases and J by 2 bases, with 10 bases left in between. CDR1 and CDR2 (germline): LNHDA, SQIVND (reference sequence). This CDR3 region has 14 residues. The CDR3 DNA reads TGTGCCAGTAGTCTATCTCTGGGCAATCAGCCCCAGCATTTT. This encodes CASSLSLGNQPQHF.

The V call is TRBV5-1, the J call TRBJ2-5; 9 nucleotides agree with TRBD1. In germline, CDR1 is SGHRS, CDR2 YFSETQ. The CDR3 contains 20 residues. Trimming at V came to 4 bases and at J to 1 base, leaving 20 bases not matched to a gene. This chain's CDR3 is CASSPIGDSAGTGSQETQYF. DNA for the CDR3: TGCGCCAGCAGCCCGATAGGGGACTCTGCCGGGACAGGGTCCCAAGAGACCCAGTACTTC.

The chain uses TRBV30 and TRBJ2-2; 9 positions match TRBD2. Trimming took 0 bases from V and 1 from J; bases not matched to a gene: 3. CDR3 length: 16 amino acids. Looked up from germline, CDR1 is GTSNPN and CDR2 is SVGIG (reference sequence). For the CDR3, the DNA is TGTGCCTGGAGTGTAACTAGCGGGTTGAACACCGGGGAGCTGTTTTTT. It is translated as CAWSVTSGLNTGELFF.

This sequence joins TRBV5-1 and TRBJ2-7; D not certain. The CDR3 has 17 residues. V gave up 0 bases and J gave up 2 bases, with 18 bases separating them. Germline values: CDR1 SGHRS, CDR2 YFSETQ. DNA for the CDR3: TGCGCCAGCAGCTTGGCCATCTCGGTAGTGCGGACCTACGAGCAGTACTTC. Protein sequence: CASSLAISVVRTYEQYF. Complete variable domain (other parts from reference TRBV5-1 and TRBJ2-7): KAGVTQTPRYLIKTRGQQVTLSCSPISGHRSVSWYQQTPGQGLQFLFEYFSETQRNKGNFPGRFSGRQFSNSRSEMNVSTLELGDSALYLCASSLAISVVRTYEQYFGPGTRLTVT.

This clone was recorded only once. This chain links TRBV9 with TRBJ2-3; the match to TRBD2 covers 8 bases. The germline gives CDR1 SGDLS, CDR2 YYNGEE. The CDR3 contains 16 residues. The V segment lost 3 bases and the J segment 4 bases; nucleotides outside the gene matches: 10. The CDR3 coding sequence is TGTGCCAGCAGCGAGGGCGGGGGGCATCTTTCAGATACGCAGTATTTT. Translation: CASSEGGGHLSDTQYF.

This clone has just one count. This chain joins TRBV28 and TRBJ2-7, with TRBD2 matching 8 bases. The ends lost 2 bases at V and 8 bases at J; junction bases unmatched: 11. Looked up from germline, CDR1 is MDHEN and CDR2 is SYDVKM. The CDR3 has 15 residues. DNA for the CDR3: TGTGCCAGCAGTTTAACGAGCGGGAGAGGGGGAAAGCAGTACTTC. It specifies CASSLTSGRGGKQYF.

With regard to this clone: Other DNA sequences of this sample code for an identical CDR3. This chain uses TRBV7-9 with TRBJ1-1; tentative D call: TRBD1 (5 bases). This CDR3 spans 14 amino acids. Per germline, CDR1 SEHNR and CDR2 FQNEAQ (reference sequence). V lost 3 bases and J lost 1, with 9 bases in between. The CDR3, as DNA: TGTGCCAGCAGCTTGGGCCAGGGGAACACTGAAGCTTTCTTT. Its protein product is CASSLGQGNTEAFF. Complete variable domain (other parts from reference TRBV7-9 and TRBJ1-1): DTGVSQNPRHKITKRGQNVTFRCDPISEHNRLYWYRQTLGQGPEFLTYFQNEAQLEKSRLLSDRFSAERPKGSFSTLEIQRTEQGDSAMYLCASSLGQGNTEAFFGQGTRLTVV.

The genes are TRBV10-3 and TRBJ1-5; 7 positions match TRBD1. The CDR3 extends over 12 amino acids. Per germline, CDR1 ENHRY and CDR2 SYGVKD. Trimming took 11 bases from V and 6 from J; bases not matched to a gene: 7. In DNA form, the CDR3 reads TGTGCCGTAAAGACAGGGACTCAGCCCCAGCATTTT. As protein: CAVKTGTQPQHF.

The chain uses TRBV5-6 and TRBJ2-7, with 7 bases that match TRBD1. CDR3 length: 13 residues. CDR1 and CDR2 from the germline V gene are SGHDT and YYEEEE. Trimming at V came to 8 bases and at J to 6 bases, leaving 11 bases not matched to a gene. CDR3 loop: CASGGDRDGEQYF. CDR3 in DNA: TGTGCCAGTGGCGGAGACAGGGACGGCGAGCAGTACTTC.

The J gene is TRBJ2-3, the V gene TRBV18, with D uncertain. The V gene's germline CDR1 is KGHSH and CDR2 LQKENI. Trimming removed 6 bases at V and 0 bases at J, with 13 bases between. This CDR3 is built from 15 residues. Written as DNA, the CDR3 is TGTGCCAGCTCCCAGTCCACCAGGAGCACAGATACGCAGTATTTT. This gives the protein CASSQSTRSTDTQYF.

The chain recombines TRBV25-1 with TRBJ2-7, with D tentatively TRBD2 (6 bases). Between the trimmed V and J ends, which lost 6 bases and 10 bases, there was a span of 13 bases. The CDR3 contains 11 residues. Germline CDR1 reads MGHDK; CDR2 reads SYGVNS. The CDR3 DNA reads as TGTGCCAGCAGCGCGGCGGGACGCCAGTACTTC. Amino acids: CASSAAGRQYF.

The chain links TRBV28 to TRBJ2-7, with TRBD2 matching over 7 bases. The CDR3 length is 14 residues. The V segment lost 10 bases and the J segment 5 bases; nucleotides outside the gene matches: 14. Germline V gene lookup returns CDR1 MDHEN and CDR2 SYDVKM. CDR3 nucleotide sequence: TGTGCCACTAACCGCTGGGGGGGGTCGGACGAGCAGTACTTC. Protein product: CATNRWGGSDEQYF.

The chain recombines TRBV7-2 with TRBJ1-4, with D unresolved. The CDR3 length is 14 residues. V was clipped by 3 bases and J by 9 bases, with 14 bases between them. Germline V gene data show CDR1 as SGHTA and CDR2 as FQGNSA. CDR3 bases: TGTGCCAGCAGCTTTTCTGGTCTACCAAAAAAACTGTTTTTT. It specifies CASSFSGLPKKLFF. The complete variable domain, with remaining parts taken from reference TRBV7-2 and TRBJ1-4, reads GAGVSQSPSNKVTEKGKDVELRCDPISGHTALYWYRQSLGQGLEFLIYFQGNSAPDKSGLPSDRFSAERTGGSVSTLTIQRTQQEDSAVYLCASSFSGLPKKLFFGSGTQLSVL.

This rearrangement joins TRBV3-1 (or the pseudogene TRBV3-2) to TRBJ1-2; D uncertain. The V gene lost 4 bases and the J gene lost 8 bases, with 8 bases spanning the gap. Germline lookup yields CDR1 LGHDT and CDR2 YNNKEL (reference sequence). The CDR3 runs to 11 residues. As DNA, the CDR3 is TGTGCCAGCAGCCCAGGAAGCGGCTACACCTTC. Its translation: CASSPGSGYTF.

The V call is TRBV28, the J call TRBJ1-5; 7 bases agree with TRBD1. Losses at the gene ends were 7 bases for V and 0 bases for J; bases not matched to a gene: 12. CDR3 length: 17 amino acids. The germline V gene encodes CDR1 MDHEN and CDR2 SYDVKM. The CDR3 DNA is TGTGCCAGCATAAAAGACAGGGAGAGTTATAGCAATCAGCCCCAGCATTTT. It encodes CASIKDRESYSNQPQHF.

In its sample, this clone was seen a few times. The CDR3: CASSPRDRRAGELFF. The CDR3 DNA reads TGTGCCAGCTCACCGAGGGACAGGCGGGCCGGGGAGCTGTTTTTT. The gene calls are TRBV18 and TRBJ2-2; 8 positions match TRBD1. The length of the CDR3 is 15 residues. The germline V gene has CDR1 KGHSH and CDR2 LQKENI. Trimming removed 3 bases from V and 6 bases from J; junction bases left unmatched: 6.

The rearrangement uses TRBV29-1 and TRBJ2-7; 9 nucleotides align to TRBD1. CDR3 size: 14 residues. Unmatched junction bases numbered 6, after V lost 1 base and J lost 5 bases. Germline assignment: CDR1 SQVTM and CDR2 ANQGSEA. The CDR3 region is CSVEARDRAHEQYF. In DNA, the CDR3 is TGCAGCGTTGAAGCCCGGGACAGGGCCCACGAGCAGTACTTC.

The V and J genes are TRBV27 and TRBJ2-7; TRBD2 aligns across 8 bases. After removal of 5 bases from V and 2 bases from J, the junction contained 8 bases not matched to a gene. Germline V gene data show CDR1 as MNHEY and CDR2 as SMNVEV (reference sequence). This CDR3 has 15 amino acids. CDR3 nucleotides: TGTGCCAGCAGTCATCGACTAGCGAGGACCTACGAGCAGTACTTC. Protein sequence: CASSHRLARTYEQYF.

In DNA, the CDR3 is TGTGCCAGCAGTGCTGGGACAGGGGGATCCTACAATGAGCAGTTCTTC. Translation gives CASSAGTGGSYNEQFF. The chain couples TRBV6-1 to TRBJ2-1; TRBD1 aligns across 11 bases. The CDR3 loop spans 16 amino acids. Unmatched junction bases numbered 3, after V lost 4 bases and J lost 1 base. Per germline, CDR1 MNHNS and CDR2 SASEGT.

The chain combines TRBV29-1 with TRBJ1-1, with a weak D call TRBD1 (6 bases). V was pared by 6 bases and J by 11 bases, with 16 bases between. Germline V gene data show CDR1 as SQVTM and CDR2 as ANQGSEA. The CDR3 runs 11 residues. The CDR3 sequence is CSVLQGFLAFF. CDR3 coding DNA: TGCAGCGTCCTACAGGGATTTTTGGCTTTCTTT.